The 25 T cell receptor beta chains reported below all come from one sample, sequenced in a study of blood T cell repertoires in COVID-19. TCRdb's table, derived via immunoSEQ multiplex PCR, lists solely in-frame clones and lacks some. The repertoire holds approximately 160,000 clones, with more than 85% as singletons. Material for sequencing was PBMCs or T cells enriched from blood (not recorded which). The origin of the receptors is a woman between 45 and 60 years old who had recovered from COVID-19.

There are a few counts of this clone. The chain is built from TRBV6-5 and TRBJ2-7, with D perhaps matching TRBD1 (6 bases). The germline V gene encodes CDR1 MNHEY and CDR2 SVGAGI. The CDR3 runs 15 residues. V was trimmed by 2 bases and J by 6 bases, leaving 17 bases between them. The CDR3 sequence: CASSYVDRPSTEQYF. CDR3 coding DNA: TGTGCCAGCAGTTACGTTGACAGGCCGTCGACCGAGCAGTACTTC.

The J gene is TRBJ2-2, the V gene TRBV21-1; whether TRBD1, the table's D call, matches the DNA was not checked. TRBV21-1 is labeled a pseudogene. This CDR3 region has 12 residues. CDR3 nucleotide sequence: TGTGCCAGCAGCTACCCAGGGCCGGAGCTGTTTTTT. Translation gives CASSYPGPELFF.

The chain recombines TRBV18 with TRBJ2-2; D gene ambiguous. CDR3 length: 13 residues. CDR1 KGHSH and CDR2 LQKENI come from the germline V gene. The V gene lost 0 bases and the J gene lost 6 bases, with 5 bases spanning the gap. The CDR3 bases are TGTGCCAGCTCACCACCACGCGCCGGGGAGCTGTTTTTT. Translated: CASSPPRAGELFF.

The chain joins TRBV6-4 to TRBJ1-2; 12 bases align to TRBD1. Germline CDR1 reads MRHNA; CDR2 reads SNTAGT. V lost 1 base and J lost 4; bases outside the gene matches: 7. The CDR3 runs to 17 residues. The CDR3 DNA sequence: TGTGCCAGCAGTGACTTCGCCGGGACAGGGGGCACCTATGGCTACACCTTC. Its protein is CASSDFAGTGGTYGYTF.

The chain uses TRBV6-5 and TRBJ1-1, with D maybe TRBD1 (5 bases). Trimming took off 2 bases at V and 5 bases at J, with 12 bases between the two ends. Per the germline V gene, CDR1 is MNHEY and CDR2 is SVGAGI. The CDR3 is 14 residues long. The CDR3 region is CASSYRGEGTEAFF. DNA of the CDR3: TGTGCCAGCAGTTACAGAGGGGAGGGGACTGAAGCTTTCTTT.

V usage is TRBV5-4 and J usage is TRBJ2-7, with 8 bases aligning to TRBD1. The CDR3 has 15 residues. Germline assignment: CDR1 SGHNT and CDR2 YYREEE (reference sequence). J was trimmed by 0 bases and V by 4 bases; bases with no gene match: 6. CDR3: CASSAGQDHSYEQYF. The CDR3, as DNA: TGTGCCAGCAGCGCGGGACAGGACCACTCCTACGAGCAGTACTTC.

The chain uses TRBV28 and TRBJ1-3, with a tentative D call TRBD1 (5 bases). Germline assignment: CDR1 MDHEN and CDR2 SYDVKM. Trimming shortened V by 6 bases and J by 0 bases, and 6 bases separated the two germline ends. The CDR3 runs 13 residues. CDR3 region: CASRTGSGNTIYF. CDR3 coding DNA: TGTGCCAGCAGAACAGGCTCTGGAAACACCATATATTTT. The variable domain in full, with the rest retrieved from reference TRBV28 and TRBJ1-3, is DVKVTQSSRYLVKRTGEKVFLECVQDMDHENMFWYRQDPGLGLRLIYFSYDVKMKEKGDIPEGYSVSREKKERFSLILESASTNQTSMYLCASRTGSGNTIYFGEGSWLTVV.

The chain employs TRBV5-4 and TRBJ1-1, with 8 bases identical to TRBD1. Trimming cost V 1 base and J 5 bases; bases outside gene matches: 10. Germline CDR1 is SGHNT and CDR2 is YYREEE (reference sequence). This CDR3 spans 16 amino acids. Here the CDR3 reads CASSLLRAGGQTEAFF. CDR3 sequence (DNA): TGTGCCAGCAGCTTGTTGAGGGCAGGGGGCCAAACTGAAGCTTTCTTT.

This clone showed up just a few times. The chain employs TRBV2 and TRBJ1-6, with D possibly matching TRBD1 (6 bases). Germline lookup yields CDR1 SNHLY and CDR2 FYNNEI. The CDR3 runs to 16 residues. The V end was cut by 2 bases, the J end by 10 bases, with 18 bases between. CDR3 sequence reads: CASSELSSGVYSPLHF. CDR3 sequence (DNA): TGTGCCAGCAGTGAACTCAGTTCAGGGGTCTACTCACCCCTCCACTTT.

CDR3 sequence: CASSQGTGTNTGELFF. CDR3 bases: TGTGCCAGCAGCCAAGGGACAGGAACCAACACCGGGGAGCTGTTTTTT. The rearrangement uses TRBV4-2 and TRBJ2-2, with 7 bases lining up with TRBD1. Germline CDR1 LGHNA, CDR2 YNFKEQ. The CDR3 is made up of 16 amino acids. Trimming at V came to 1 base and at J to 2 bases, leaving 4 bases not matched to a gene.

This sequence joins TRBV2 and TRBJ1-4, with a weak D call TRBD1 (5 bases). Trimming left V 6 bases short and J 5 bases short, with 13 bases between. Per the germline V gene, CDR1 is SNHLY and CDR2 is FYNNEI. The CDR3 has 14 amino acids. The CDR3 region is CASSRYDRNEKLFF. The CDR3 DNA is TGTGCCAGCAGCCGATACGACAGAAATGAAAAACTGTTTTTT.

This chain connects TRBV3-1 (or the pseudogene TRBV3-2) to TRBJ2-6; D is perhaps TRBD2 (5 bases). The germline CDR1 and CDR2 sequences are LGHDT and YNNKEL (reference sequence). V shed 5 bases and J shed 1 base, with 9 bases lying between them. The CDR3 sequence is 15 residues long. As DNA, the CDR3 is TGTGCCAGCAGCTACCGGGGTTCTGGGGCCAACGTCCTGACTTTC. Its protein is CASSYRGSGANVLTF.

In DNA form, the CDR3 reads TGTGCCAGCAGCGAAACTCGGGTCTCCTACAATGAGCAGTTCTTC. Protein: CASSETRVSYNEQFF. The V call is TRBV21-1, the J call TRBJ2-1; no DNA check was done on the table's D call, TRBD2. TRBV21-1 has pseudogene status. The CDR3 runs to 15 residues.

The rearrangement uses TRBV7-9 and TRBJ2-3, with D tentatively TRBD2 (6 bases). Between the trimmed V and J ends, which lost 3 bases and 2 bases, there was a span of 18 bases. Germline V gene data show CDR1 as SEHNR and CDR2 as FQNEAQ (reference sequence). The CDR3 is made up of 17 amino acids. CDR3 amino acids: CASSFSPAGRNTDTQYF. CDR3 DNA sequence: TGTGCCAGCAGCTTTAGTCCTGCGGGACGAAACACAGATACGCAGTATTTT.

This clone has a single count. The chain has TRBV10-3 and TRBJ2-3, with 7 bases that match TRBD2. V dropped 8 bases and J dropped 0; count of bases not matched to a gene: 5. The CDR3 covers 14 residues. Germline-derived CDR1 and CDR2 are ENHRY and SYGVKD. This chain's CDR3 is CAIALATSTDTQYF. The CDR3 coding sequence is TGTGCCATCGCACTAGCGACTAGCACAGATACGCAGTATTTT.

The rearrangement links TRBV28 to TRBJ2-7; TRBD1 matches 9 bases. CDR1 and CDR2 (germline): MDHEN, SYDVKM. The CDR3 length is 14 residues. V dropped 5 bases and J dropped 6; count of bases not matched to a gene: 8. The CDR3 loop reads CASSGGTGLLEQYF. Written as DNA, the CDR3 is TGTGCCAGCAGTGGTGGGACAGGGCTGCTCGAGCAGTACTTC.

CDR3 region: CASSFGLAGITGELFF. CDR3 DNA sequence: TGTGCCAGCAGCTTTGGACTAGCGGGAATCACCGGGGAGCTGTTTTTT. V usage is TRBV11-1 and J usage is TRBJ2-2; 12 bases fit TRBD2. The CDR3 runs to 16 residues. In germline, CDR1 is SGHAT, CDR2 FQDESV (reference sequence). Trimming took 3 bases from V and 4 from J; bases not matched to a gene: 3.

V gene TRBV6-6 combines with J gene TRBJ2-7, with 12 bases matching TRBD1. The J segment lost 2 bases and the V segment lost 5 bases, leaving 10 bases of the junction unmatched. CDR1 and CDR2 from the germline V gene are MNHNY and SVGAGI (reference sequence). The CDR3 totals 17 residues. CDR3 sequence reads: CASSRGTGGVKAYEQYF. CDR3 bases: TGTGCCAGCAGTCGCGGGACAGGGGGCGTAAAAGCCTACGAGCAGTACTTC.

The chain uses TRBV21-1 and TRBJ2-7; no check of the table's D call, TRBD1, against the DNA was made. TRBV21-1 is a pseudogene segment. The CDR3 is 17 residues long. CDR3 sequence: CASSNWDRGPQRYEQYF. The CDR3 nucleotides are TGTGCCAGCAGCAACTGGGACAGGGGGCCCCAGCGCTACGAGCAGTACTTC.

This clone was detected once. CDR3 loop: CASSSHTGTGERETQYF. The CDR3 region has the DNA TGTGCCAGCAGTTCTCACACCGGGACAGGGGAACGCGAGACCCAGTACTTC. The chain is built from TRBV13 and TRBJ2-5, with 10 nucleotides matching TRBD1. Trimming removed 6 bases from V and 5 bases from J; junction bases left unmatched: 15. The germline gives CDR1 PRHDT, CDR2 FYEKMQ (reference sequence). CDR3 size: 17 residues.

The gene calls are TRBV7-9 and TRBJ1-1; the D gene is possibly TRBD1 (6 bases). The CDR3 length is 14 residues. V lost 5 bases, J lost 3 bases, and 13 bases lay in between. Per germline, CDR1 SEHNR and CDR2 FQNEAQ (reference sequence). In DNA, the CDR3 is TGTGCCAGCAGCCAGTTCAGGGGTCACACTGAAGCTTTCTTT. It encodes CASSQFRGHTEAFF.

The count of this clone is one. The rearrangement links TRBV28 to TRBJ1-2; 9 bases fit TRBD1. CDR1 and CDR2 (germline): MDHEN, SYDVKM. J lost 1 base, V lost 6 bases, and 9 bases had no gene match. The CDR3 loop spans 16 amino acids. This chain's CDR3 is CASRLTGGGFNYGYTF. DNA of the CDR3: TGTGCCAGCAGACTAACAGGGGGCGGCTTTAACTATGGCTACACCTTC.

CDR3 DNA sequence: TGCGCCAGCAGCCCAGGACTAGCGGGGTACCAAGAGACCCAGTACTTC. Its translation is CASSPGLAGYQETQYF. The chain recombines TRBV5-1 with TRBJ2-5, with 12 bases that match TRBD2. J lost 0 bases, V lost 4 bases, and 4 bases had no gene match. The germline V gene encodes CDR1 SGHRS and CDR2 YFSETQ. The CDR3 has 16 residues.

The rearrangement links TRBV10-1 to TRBJ2-1; 8 bases map to TRBD2. Germline lookup yields CDR1 WNHNN and CDR2 SYGVQD (reference sequence). The CDR3 loop spans 14 amino acids. Trimming cost V 7 bases and J 5 bases; bases outside gene matches: 7. The CDR3 reads CASKLAGSNNEQFF. In DNA form, the CDR3 reads TGCGCCAGCAAATTAGCGGGATCGAACAATGAGCAGTTCTTC.

The genes are TRBV27 and TRBJ2-3; maybe TRBD2 (6 bases). V was pared by 6 bases and J by 8 bases, with 18 bases between. Germline-derived CDR1 and CDR2 are MNHEY and SMNVEV (reference sequence). CDR3 size: 14 residues. The CDR3 DNA reads TGTGCCAGCAGCCTATTGGGGGGTTGGGGTACGCAGTATTTT. Translated: CASSLLGGWGTQYF.